This T cell receptor beta chain was sequenced during a study of blood T cell repertoires in COVID-19. Study details: There were acute and convalescent COVID-19 samples, and they came from the United States, Italy and Spain. Sources were T cells, B-cell-depleted T cells, or PBMCs; the material itself was cDNA or gDNA.

The length of the CDR3 is 14 residues. The V gene's germline CDR1 is SGHRS and CDR2 YFSETQ. After removal of 7 bases from V and 4 bases from J, the junction contained 7 bases not matched to a gene. As processed by the authors: Estimation of nucleated cell counts relied on the amplification of reference gene primers. TCRdb keeps only in-frame clones here, not all; method: immunoSEQ multiplex PCR. V, J and clone size are those of that table, while D and trimming were read from the DNA. The sample holds 81,000 or so clones, about 82% seen once. This TCR derives from a man aged 50-59 years with active COVID-19. The V call is TRBV5-1, the J call TRBJ2-2; 7 bases line up with TRBD1. The specimen was peripheral blood. The DNA for the CDR3 is TGCGCCAGCGCGAGACAGGGAATCACCGGGGAGCTGTTTTTT. It encodes CASARQGITGELFF.